The TCR beta chain described here comes from a study of long-term antiretroviral therapy in people with HIV. The overall study: There is a gap of about a decade between the earliest samples and the later 2015 immediate-ART recommendation. Study-wide results and caveats: Transplant-donor-level diversity was not reached after ART, though diversity increased. Clones expanded before ART dominated the repertoire at all time points.

Note on this clone: No antigen is known for it.

Every donor contributed at least one pre-ART and at least two post-ART PBMC samples. From germline, CDR1 is GTSNPN and CDR2 SVGIG (reference sequence). Trimming removed 5 bases at V and 1 base at J, with 9 bases between. The CDR3 sequence is 13 residues long. They ran version v3.0 of the immunoSEQ assay at survey level. Some clones are missing from TCRdb's copy, which holds only in-frame ones; the method was immunoSEQ multiplex PCR. This sample yields approximately 36,000 clones, of which over 75% are seen a single time; approximately 6.1% belongs to the top ten. The chain joins TRBV30 to TRBJ1-5; possibly TRBD1 for D (6 bases). The sequence derives from a man between 18 and 29 years old with HIV. Source: unsorted PBMCs, taken 0.6 years after starting antiretroviral therapy. CDR3 bases: TGTGCCTGGCAGGGGACAAGCAATCAGCCCCAGCATTTT. Its translation: CAWQGTSNQPQHF. Filled out from reference TRBV30 and TRBJ1-5, the complete variable domain reads SQTIHQWPATLVQPVGSPLSLECTVEGTSNPNLYWYRQAAGRGLQLLFYSVGIGQISSEVPQNLSASRPQDRQFILSSKKLLLSDSGFYLCAWQGTSNQPQHFGDGTRLSIL.